A single sample is the source of the 18 T cell receptor beta chains below, sequenced in a study of cytomegalovirus exposure and HLA in healthy donors. With 60 Vbeta and 13 Jbeta primers, the PCR was carried out. Some clones are missing from TCRdb's copy, which holds only in-frame ones; the method was immunoSEQ multiplex PCR. Here the sample spans about 130,000 clones, less than 85% being singletons. Specimen: PBMCs. The receptor source for this set is a man under 40 in good health and CMV-seropositive.

The chain combines TRBV25-1 with TRBJ1-2; 7 bases match TRBD1. There are 15 residues in the CDR3. In germline, CDR1 is MGHDK, CDR2 SYGVNS. V shed 2 bases and J 5 bases; nucleotides not matched to a gene: 8. Here the CDR3 reads CASSEVGDSGYGYTF. The DNA of the CDR3 is TGTGCCAGCAGTGAAGTGGGGGACAGTGGATATGGCTACACCTTC.

The chain has TRBV6-6 and TRBJ2-3; possible D gene TRBD2, 5 bases. Germline V CDR1 and CDR2: MNHNY, SVGAGI (reference sequence). Trimming took off 4 bases at V and 13 bases at J, with 18 bases between the two ends. CDR3 length equals 13 residues. The CDR3 spells CASSFDGTSFEYF. The CDR3 coding sequence is TGTGCCAGCAGTTTCGACGGAACTAGTTTTGAGTATTTT.

The rearrangement uses TRBV6-5 and TRBJ2-5, with a possible D match to TRBD1 (5 bases). The germline V and J ends were trimmed by 4 bases and 3 bases, with 18 bases remaining between them. The V gene's germline CDR1 is MNHEY and CDR2 SVGAGI. The CDR3 extends over 16 amino acids. CDR3 loop: CASSFGHLGSKETQYF. CDR3 DNA: TGTGCCAGCAGTTTTGGACATCTCGGATCAAAAGAGACCCAGTACTTC.

The table lists this clone with a count of one. The V and J genes are TRBV27 and TRBJ2-5, with 8 bases fitting TRBD2. Germline V gene lookup returns CDR1 MNHEY and CDR2 SMNVEV (reference sequence). CDR3 length: 18 amino acids. V gave up 5 bases and J gave up 1 base; unmatched junction bases: 15. The CDR3 is CASSALRGVPISQETQYF. CDR3 nucleotide sequence: TGTGCCAGCAGTGCCTTGCGGGGGGTCCCGATATCCCAAGAGACCCAGTACTTC.

The chain has TRBV10-3 and TRBJ2-5; weak D call: TRBD1 (6 bases). Trimming left V 11 bases short and J 1 base short, with 17 bases between. The V gene's germline CDR1 is ENHRY and CDR2 SYGVKD. The length of the CDR3 is 14 residues. CDR3 in DNA: TGTGCCTCCCGTGAGGACAGACTCCAAGAGACCCAGTACTTC. This gives the protein CASREDRLQETQYF.

V is TRBV9 and J is TRBJ1-5; the match to TRBD1 covers 9 bases. CDR1 is SGDLS and CDR2 is YYNGEE in the germline V gene. This CDR3 has 14 residues. V trimming: 6 bases; J trimming: 2 bases; junction bases outside the gene matches: 3. CDR3 protein: CASNTGGRNQPQHF. CDR3 DNA sequence: TGTGCCAGCAATACAGGGGGCCGCAATCAGCCCCAGCATTTT.

The V gene is TRBV29-1, the J gene TRBJ2-2, with D unresolved. The ends were cut back, 5 bases at V and 3 bases at J, with 10 bases in the middle. The germline V gene encodes CDR1 SQVTM and CDR2 ANQGSEA. This CDR3 region has 13 residues. For the CDR3, the DNA is TGCAGCGTTTCAAGACACGACACCGGGGAGCTGTTTTTT. Residues: CSVSRHDTGELFF.

This clone was found a few times. The chain combines TRBV6-6 with TRBJ2-6; D ambiguous. Germline CDR1 and CDR2: MNHNY and SVGAGI (reference sequence). The CDR3 is 14 amino acids. V was cut by 8 bases and J by 1 base, with 9 bases left in between. Written as DNA, the CDR3 is TGTGCCAGCTACAAGTCGTCTGGGGCCAACGTCCTGACTTTC. This translates into CASYKSSGANVLTF.

This chain uses TRBV25-1 with TRBJ1-4, with unresolved D. CDR3 length: 13 residues. Trimming pared 7 bases from V and 5 bases from J, leaving 11 bases between. Germline V gives CDR1 MGHDK, CDR2 SYGVNS. CDR3 sequence (DNA): TGTGCCAGCAAATGGTCGGGAAATGAAAAACTGTTTTTT. Protein sequence: CASKWSGNEKLFF.

The gene calls are TRBV27 and TRBJ2-1; TRBD1 matches 7 bases. V dropped 4 bases and J dropped 1; count of bases not matched to a gene: 4. The CDR3 is made up of 15 amino acids. Germline CDR1 MNHEY, CDR2 SMNVEV (reference sequence). The CDR3 DNA sequence: TGTGCCAGCAGTTCAGGGGACAGTTCCTACAATGAGCAGTTCTTC. Its translation is CASSSGDSSYNEQFF.

This chain uses TRBV14 with TRBJ1-6; D gene ambiguous. CDR3 length: 13 residues. V was trimmed by 4 bases and J by 9 bases, leaving 10 bases between them. Per the germline V gene, CDR1 is SGHDN and CDR2 is FVKESK. The CDR3 loop reads CASSLNAGSPLHF. The CDR3 DNA follows: TGTGCCAGCAGCCTAAACGCGGGTTCACCCCTCCACTTT. Complete variable domain (other parts from reference TRBV14 and TRBJ1-6): EAGVTQFPSHSVIEKGQTVTLRCDPISGHDNLYWYRRVMGKEIKFLLHFVKESKQDESGMPNNRFLAERTGGTYSTLKVQPAELEDSGVYFCASSLNAGSPLHFGNGTRLTVT.

The chain links TRBV7-8 to TRBJ2-2; 14 bases are a match to TRBD2. J was trimmed by 0 bases and V by 5 bases; bases with no gene match: 2. The CDR3 spans 17 residues. CDR1 and CDR2 (germline): SGHVS, FQNEAQ. CDR3 sequence reads: CASSRTSGGPNTGELFF. In DNA, the CDR3 is TGTGCCAGCAGCCGGACTAGCGGGGGGCCGAACACCGGGGAGCTGTTTTTT.

The chain couples TRBV7-2 to TRBJ1-2; TRBD1 aligns across 9 bases. V was clipped by 4 bases and J by 4 bases; unmatched bases: 7. The CDR3 runs 15 residues. The V gene's germline CDR1 is SGHTA and CDR2 FQGNSA. The CDR3 here is CASSWDRDTIYGYTF. CDR3 sequence (DNA): TGTGCCAGCAGCTGGGACAGGGACACAATCTATGGCTACACCTTC.

V gene TRBV19 combines with J gene TRBJ1-1; TRBD1 might be the D (5 bases). The length of the CDR3 is 14 residues. Germline lookup yields CDR1 LNHDA and CDR2 SQIVND (reference sequence). Trimming shortened V by 8 bases and J by 0 bases, and 13 bases separated the two germline ends. In DNA, the CDR3 is TGTGCCAGTTCCCGACGGGGGATGAACACTGAAGCTTTCTTT. This encodes CASSRRGMNTEAFF. Full variable domain (remainder filled in from reference TRBV19 and TRBJ1-1): DGGITQSPKYLFRKEGQNVTLSCEQNLNHDAMYWYRQDPGQGLRLIYYSQIVNDFQKGDIAEGYSVSREKKESFPLTVTSAQKNPTAFYLCASSRRGMNTEAFFGQGTRLTVV.

This sequence joins TRBV9 and TRBJ2-5; a possible D gene is TRBD2 (5 bases). The germline V and J ends were trimmed by 4 bases and 1 base, with 11 bases remaining between them. The CDR3 length is 14 residues. CDR1 SGDLS and CDR2 YYNGEE come from the germline V gene. The CDR3, as DNA: TGTGCCAGCAGCTCGCGACTAACCCAAGAGACCCAGTACTTC. Translation gives CASSSRLTQETQYF.

The gene calls are TRBV2 and TRBJ1-5; 9 positions agree with TRBD1. J lost 7 bases, V lost 6 bases, and 7 bases had no gene match. Germline V gives CDR1 SNHLY, CDR2 FYNNEI. The CDR3 covers 14 residues. The CDR3 loop is CASRQGAGGQPQHF. CDR3 bases: TGTGCCAGCAGACAGGGGGCTGGAGGCCAGCCCCAGCATTTT.

J is TRBJ1-3 and V is TRBV13, with TRBD1 matching over 9 bases. Trimming removed 6 bases from V and 4 bases from J; junction bases left unmatched: 10. Germline CDR1 PRHDT, CDR2 FYEKMQ (reference sequence). There are 16 residues in the CDR3. CDR3 sequence (DNA): TGTGCCAGCAGTCCTCCGGGACAGGGATCAGGAAACACCATATATTTT. Translating it yields CASSPPGQGSGNTIYF.

V gene TRBV18 combines with J gene TRBJ2-3; D might be TRBD2 (7 bases). Germline assignment: CDR1 KGHSH and CDR2 LQKENI. The CDR3 length is 18 residues. V lost 6 bases and J 5 bases, leaving 27 bases between the germline ends. The DNA of the CDR3 is TGTGCCAGCTCCATCGATCCATCACGACAAGGGGGGGGAGATACGCAGTATTTT. The encoded protein is CASSIDPSRQGGGDTQYF.